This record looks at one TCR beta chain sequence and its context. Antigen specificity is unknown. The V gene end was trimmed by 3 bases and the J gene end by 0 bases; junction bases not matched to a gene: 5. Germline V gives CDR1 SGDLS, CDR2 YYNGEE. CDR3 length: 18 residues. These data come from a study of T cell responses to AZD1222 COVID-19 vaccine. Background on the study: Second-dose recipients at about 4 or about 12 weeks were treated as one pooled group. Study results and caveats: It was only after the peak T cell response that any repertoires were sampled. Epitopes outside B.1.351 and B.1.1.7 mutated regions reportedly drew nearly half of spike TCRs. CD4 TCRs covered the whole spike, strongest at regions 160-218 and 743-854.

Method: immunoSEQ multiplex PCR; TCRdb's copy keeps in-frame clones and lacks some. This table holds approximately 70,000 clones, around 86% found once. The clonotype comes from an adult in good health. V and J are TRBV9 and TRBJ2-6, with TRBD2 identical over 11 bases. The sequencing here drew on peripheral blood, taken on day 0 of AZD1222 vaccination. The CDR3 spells CASSGGLAVTSGANVLTF. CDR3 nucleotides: TGTGCCAGCAGCGGGGGACTAGCGGTGACCTCTGGGGCCAACGTCCTGACTTTC.